This is a list of T cell receptor beta chains from one sample in a study of Graves' ophthalmopathy and Graves' hyperthyroidism. MiXCR was run by TCRdb on the multiplex PCR reads, yielding one entry per CDR3 protein. The sample contains approximately 700,000 distinct CDR3 sequences, approximately 40% of which appear only once. Sample: peripheral blood. The origin of the receptors is an adult man with Graves' ophthalmopathy. Each CDR3 is given with its conserved first and last residue. The D gene is left open where the match is weak. Not all rows give a size; the values are once, few, many and, for expanded clones, a class.

D gene	V gene	J gene	clone size	CDR3 protein	CDR3 DNA
TRBD1	TRBV2	TRBJ1-1	-	CASSDTGVIHTEAFF	TGTGCCAGCAGTGACACAGGGGTTATACACACTGAAGCTTTCTTT
TRBD1	TRBV7-2	TRBJ2-1	-	CASSSHDRDEQFF	TGTGCCAGCAGCTCCCACGACAGGGATGAGCAGTTCTTC
TRBD2	TRBV11-2	TRBJ2-5	few	CASSQTSGGPQTQYF	TGTGCCAGCAGCCAGACTAGCGGGGGGCCGCAGACCCAGTACTTC
-	TRBV2	TRBJ2-7	-	CATSARDF	TGTGCCACCAGTGCCAGGGACTTC
TRBD2	TRBV12-3/TRBV12-4	TRBJ2-5	many	CASSGTGTSGQETQYF	TGTGCCAGCAGTGGAACCGGGACTAGCGGACAAGAGACCCAGTACTTC
TRBD2	TRBV2	TRBJ2-7	few	CASSELGASGSYEQYF	TGTGCCAGCAGTGAATTAGGAGCTAGCGGGAGCTACGAGCAGTACTTC
-	TRBV4-1	TRBJ1-2	many	CASSRSRNYGYTF	TGCGCCAGCAGCCGAAGCAGGAACTATGGCTACACCTTC
-	TRBV9	TRBJ1-2	many	CASKADNYGYTF	TGTGCCAGCAAGGCAGATAACTATGGCTACACCTTC
TRBD1	TRBV20-1	TRBJ2-7	few	CSAPGTGGGEQYF	TGCAGTGCTCCCGGGACAGGGGGCGGCGAGCAGTACTTC
-	TRBV9	TRBJ1-1	many	CASSVVGSGVTEAFF	TGTGCCAGCAGCGTAGTGGGTTCTGGTGTCACTGAAGCTTTCTTT
TRBD1	TRBV10-1	TRBJ1-1	many	CASSDRMNTEAFF	TGCGCCAGCTCGGACAGGATGAACACTGAAGCTTTCTTT
-	TRBV5-1	TRBJ2-7	many	CASSYSGDYEQYF	TGTGCCAGCAGTTACTCGGGAGACTACGAGCAGTACTTC
TRBD1	TRBV29-1	TRBJ2-7	-	CSVEDTGQGATYEQYF	TGCAGCGTTGAAGATACAGGACAGGGGGCTACCTACGAGCAGTACTTC
-	TRBV7-2	TRBJ1-6	many	CASSLRGAGSYNSPLHF	TGTGCCAGCAGCTTACGAGGGGCAGGCTCCTATAATTCACCCCTCCACTTT
-	TRBV2	TRBJ2-7	once	CASSEWGPEQYF	TGTGCCAGCAGTGAATGGGGCCCCGAGCAGTACTTC
TRBD2	TRBV7-9	TRBJ2-7	-	CASSLADGTSGHNEQYF	TGTGCCAGCAGCTTAGCCGACGGGACTAGCGGACACAATGAGCAGTACTTC
-	TRBV2	TRBJ1-1	many	CASSESQGGEAFF	TGTGCCAGCAGTGAAAGCCAGGGCGGTGAAGCTTTCTTT
-	TRBV5-4	TRBJ1-1	-	CASSFTPKGQGTEAFF	TGTGCCAGCAGCTTTACCCCCAAGGGTCAGGGAACTGAAGCTTTCTTT
-	TRBV4-1	TRBJ2-7	-	CASSQDPRTGVSSYEQYF	TGCGCCAGCAGCCAAGACCCACGAACGGGCGTAAGCTCCTACGAGCAGTACTTC
-	TRBV9	TRBJ1-2	many	CASSVVSMGSDGYTF	TGTGCCAGCAGCGTAGTGTCGATGGGATCAGATGGCTACACCTTC
TRBD1	TRBV25-1	TRBJ2-7	-	CASSMFGTGMYEQYF	TGTGCCAGCAGTATGTTCGGGACAGGGATGTACGAGCAGTACTTC
-	TRBV3-1	TRBJ2-6	few	CASSQDRSGANVLTF	TGTGCCAGCAGCCAAGACCGCTCTGGGGCCAACGTCCTGACTTTC
-	TRBV25-1	TRBJ2-5	-	CASISLSGFGRHQETQYF	TGTGCCAGCATCAGCTTATCGGGTTTCGGCCGCCACCAAGAGACCCAGTACTTC
-	TRBV11-2	TRBJ2-5	-	CASSLPRQKETRYF	TGTGCCAGCAGCCTCCCGAGACAGAAAGAGACCCGGTACTTC
TRBD1	TRBV24-1	TRBJ1-3	many	CATSDSGQGAGNTIYF	TGTGCCACCAGTGATTCCGGACAGGGGGCTGGAAACACCATATATTTT
-	TRBV24-1	TRBJ2-7	many	CATSDGPYEQYF	TGTGCCACCAGTGATGGCCCCTACGAGCAGTACTTC
TRBD1	TRBV20-1	TRBJ2-2	-	CSAKRGLGELFF	TGCAGTGCTAAGAGGGGGCTCGGGGAGCTGTTTTTT
TRBD1	TRBV5-4	TRBJ2-7	-	CASSWTGQGTSYEQYF	TGTGCCAGCAGCTGGACGGGACAGGGGACCTCCTACGAGCAGTACTTC
-	TRBV19	TRBJ1-1	-	CASSPARVNTEALF	TGTGCCAGTAGCCCTGCCAGGGTGAACACTGAAGCTCTCTTT
-	TRBV4-2	TRBJ1-1	many	CASSQDQETEAFF	TGTGCCAGCAGCCAAGATCAGGAGACTGAAGCTTTCTTT
-	TRBV6-5	TRBJ1-1	-	CASTSQRGYTEAFF	TGTGCCAGCACCAGCCAGAGGGGGTACACTGAAGCTTTCTTT
TRBD1	TRBV4-1	TRBJ1-2	many	CASSQDRQGVGGYTF	TGCGCCAGCAGCCAAGATCGTCAGGGGGTAGGAGGCTACACCTTC
-	TRBV15	TRBJ1-1	many	CATSRAFEGGTEAFF	TGTGCCACCAGCAGAGCGTTTGAGGGGGGCACTGAAGCTTTCTTT
TRBD1	TRBV10-3	TRBJ1-2	-	CAISDPGQGRYGYTF	TGTGCCATCAGTGACCCGGGACAGGGACGCTATGGCTACACCTTC
-	TRBV2	TRBJ1-3	-	CASSSGLPGNTIYF	TGTGCCAGCAGCTCGGGACTTCCCGGAAACACCATATATTTT
TRBD1	TRBV2	TRBJ2-7	many	CASTIQGESGEQYF	TGTGCCAGCACCATACAGGGGGAATCCGGCGAGCAGTACTTC
-	TRBV29-1	TRBJ1-1	-	CSVCRGSTEAFF	TGCAGCGTGTGCCGGGGGAGCACTGAAGCTTTCTTT
TRBD1	TRBV7-8	TRBJ1-6	many	CASRQRDRNSPLHF	TGTGCCAGCAGACAACGGGACAGAAATTCACCCCTCCACTTT
-	TRBV4-1	TRBJ1-5	-	CASSQAQGAEPQHF	TGCGCCAGCAGCCAGGCCCAGGGCGCGGAGCCCCAGCATTTT
TRBD1	TRBV7-9	TRBJ2-7	few	CASSLGGTAAYEQYF	TGTGCCAGCAGCTTAGGGGGGACAGCCGCCTACGAGCAGTACTTC
-	TRBV4-3	TRBJ1-2	many	CASSQEDSGGYTF	TGCGCCAGCAGCCAAGAGGATAGCGGTGGCTACACCTTC
TRBD1	TRBV5-1	TRBJ1-1	few	CASSAGTGGMTEAFF	TGCGCCAGCAGCGCGGGGACAGGGGGCATGACTGAAGCTTTCTTT
-	TRBV7-2	TRBJ1-3	many	CASSLTVAYGNTIYF	TGTGCCAGCAGCTTAACGGTTGCTTATGGAAACACCATATATTTT
TRBD1	TRBV10-3	TRBJ2-7	-	CAISTGTGQFRQYF	TGTGCCATCAGCACGGGGACAGGCCAATTTAGGCAGTACTTC
TRBD1	TRBV10-3	TRBJ2-7	-	CATGGQGAHEQYF	TGTGCCACAGGAGGGCAGGGGGCCCACGAGCAGTACTTC
-	TRBV7-9	TRBJ2-7	many	CASSLVSAPSYEQYF	TGTGCCAGCAGCTTAGTCTCAGCACCGTCCTACGAGCAGTACTTC
-	TRBV7-9	TRBJ2-3	-	CASSPQRFGDTQYF	TGTGCCAGCAGCCCCCAGCGGTTTGGGGATACGCAGTATTTT
-	TRBV2	TRBJ2-5	-	CASSYGGQKETQYF	TGTGCCAGCAGTTACGGGGGACAGAAAGAGACCCAGTACTTC
-	TRBV4-1	TRBJ1-2	few	CASSQGSADTGGYTF	TGCGCCAGCAGCCAAGGCTCAGCGGATACTGGGGGCTACACCTTC
-	TRBV9	TRBJ2-7	few	CASSPREAHEQYF	TGTGCCAGCAGCCCCAGGGAGGCCCACGAGCAGTACTTC
TRBD2	TRBV5-4	TRBJ2-5	few	CASSFGTSAETQYF	TGTGCCAGCAGCTTTGGGACTAGCGCCGAGACCCAGTACTTC
-	TRBV15	TRBJ2-7	-	CATSRGTAYGEQYF	TGTGCCACCAGCAGAGGGACAGCCTATGGCGAGCAGTACTTC
-	TRBV15	TRBJ2-7	-	CASSLASGGPYEQYF	TGTGCCAGCAGCTTAGCGTCGGGGGGCCCCTACGAGCAGTACTTC
-	TRBV29-1	TRBJ2-1	-	CSVDTKVEQFF	TGCAGCGTTGACACGAAGGTTGAGCAGTTCTTC
-	TRBV27	TRBJ2-7	many	CASSSRTYEQYF	TGTGCCAGCAGTTCCCGGACCTACGAGCAGTACTTC
TRBD2	TRBV10-3	TRBJ2-5	-	CAISMTSRVQETQYF	TGTGCCATCAGTATGACTAGCCGGGTCCAAGAGACCCAGTACTTC
-	TRBV24-1	TRBJ1-5	-	CATSDLRASGDQPQHF	TGTGCCACCAGTGATTTGCGGGCTAGCGGGGATCAGCCCCAGCATTTT
-	TRBV12-3/TRBV12-4	TRBJ2-5	few	CASSPGGTETQYF	TGTGCCAGCTCACCAGGAGGGACTGAGACCCAGTACTTC
-	TRBV7-9	TRBJ2-5	-	CASSQDGRKQETQYF	TGTGCCAGCAGCCAGGACGGACGCAAACAAGAGACCCAGTACTTC